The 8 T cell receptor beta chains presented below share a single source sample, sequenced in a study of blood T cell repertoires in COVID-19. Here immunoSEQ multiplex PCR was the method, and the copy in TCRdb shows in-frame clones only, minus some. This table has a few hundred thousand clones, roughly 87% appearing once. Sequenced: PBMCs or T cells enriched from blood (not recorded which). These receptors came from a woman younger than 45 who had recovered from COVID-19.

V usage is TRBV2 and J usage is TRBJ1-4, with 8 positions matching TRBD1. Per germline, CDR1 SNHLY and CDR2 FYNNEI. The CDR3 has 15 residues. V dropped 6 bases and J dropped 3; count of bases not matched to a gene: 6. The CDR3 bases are TGTGCCAGCAGGGACAGGGAGGCACCTAATGAAAAACTGTTTTTT. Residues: CASRDREAPNEKLFF.

This CDR3 reads CSVEENRGGGELFF. CDR3 DNA sequence: TGCAGCGTTGAAGAGAATCGCGGCGGCGGGGAGCTGTTTTTT. The chain couples TRBV29-1 to TRBJ2-2; no clear D. This CDR3 has 14 residues. Germline values: CDR1 SQVTM, CDR2 ANQGSEA. V was cut by 0 bases and J by 7 bases, with 12 bases left in between.

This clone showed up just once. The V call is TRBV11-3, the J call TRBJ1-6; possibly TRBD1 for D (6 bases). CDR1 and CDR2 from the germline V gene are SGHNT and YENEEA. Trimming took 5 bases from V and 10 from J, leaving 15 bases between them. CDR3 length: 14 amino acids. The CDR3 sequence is CASSIGEGDSPLHF. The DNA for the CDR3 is TGTGCCAGCAGCATAGGGGAGGGGGACTCACCCCTCCACTTT.

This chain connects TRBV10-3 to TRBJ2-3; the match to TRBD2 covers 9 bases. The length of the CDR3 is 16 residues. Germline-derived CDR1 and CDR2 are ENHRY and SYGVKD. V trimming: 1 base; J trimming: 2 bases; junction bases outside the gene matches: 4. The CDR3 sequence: CAISEWAGGDTDTQYF. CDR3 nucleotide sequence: TGTGCCATCAGTGAGTGGGCGGGGGGGGACACAGATACGCAGTATTTT.

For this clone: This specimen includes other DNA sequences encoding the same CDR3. The CDR3 loop reads CATHGPGLSYEQYF. Written as DNA, the CDR3 is TGTGCCACCCACGGTCCAGGACTTTCTTACGAGCAGTACTTC. V gene TRBV27 combines with J gene TRBJ2-7; D is perhaps TRBD2 (5 bases). Germline loops: CDR1 MNHEY, CDR2 SMNVEV (reference sequence). V lost 10 bases, J lost 4 bases, and 20 bases lay in between. The CDR3 totals 14 residues.

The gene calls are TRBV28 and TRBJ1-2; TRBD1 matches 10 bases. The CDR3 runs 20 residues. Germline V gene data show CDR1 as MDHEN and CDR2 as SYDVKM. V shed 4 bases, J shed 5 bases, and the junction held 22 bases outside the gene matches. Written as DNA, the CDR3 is TGTGCCAGCAGTTCCCCATCCGACAGGGGGCGAATGGGGGGGAGGTATGGCTACACCTTC. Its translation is CASSSPSDRGRMGGRYGYTF.

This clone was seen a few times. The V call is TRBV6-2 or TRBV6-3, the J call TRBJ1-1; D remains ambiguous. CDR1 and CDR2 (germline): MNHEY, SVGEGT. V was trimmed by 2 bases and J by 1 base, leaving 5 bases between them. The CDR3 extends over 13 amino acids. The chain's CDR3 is CASSYEGNTEAFF. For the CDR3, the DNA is TGTGCCAGCAGTTACGAGGGGAACACTGAAGCTTTCTTT.

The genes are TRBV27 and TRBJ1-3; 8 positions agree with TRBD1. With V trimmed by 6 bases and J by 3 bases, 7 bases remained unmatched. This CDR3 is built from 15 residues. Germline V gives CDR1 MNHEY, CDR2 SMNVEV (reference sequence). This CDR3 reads CASSRQGRNGNTIYF. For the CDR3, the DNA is TGTGCCAGCAGCCGACAGGGGAGGAATGGAAACACCATATATTTT.